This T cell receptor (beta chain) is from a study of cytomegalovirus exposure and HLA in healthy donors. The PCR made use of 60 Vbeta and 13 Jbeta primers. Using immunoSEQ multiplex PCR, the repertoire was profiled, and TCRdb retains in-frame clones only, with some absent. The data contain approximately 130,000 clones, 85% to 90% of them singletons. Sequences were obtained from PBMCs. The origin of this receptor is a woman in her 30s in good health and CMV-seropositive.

The CDR3 spells CASTYTSGAYEQYF. In nucleotides, the CDR3 is TGTGCCAGCACCTACACTAGCGGTGCCTACGAGCAGTACTTC. The gene calls are TRBV6-6 and TRBJ2-7; TRBD2 matches at 8 bases. The germline V gene encodes CDR1 MNHNY and CDR2 SVGAGI (reference sequence). The CDR3 has 14 amino acids. V trimming: 7 bases; J trimming: 2 bases; junction bases outside the gene matches: 7.